This T cell receptor beta chain was profiled in a study of CD8+ T cells in alopecia areata. In each case, RNA was isolated and then reverse transcribed into cDNA as the sequencing template. Libraries were prepared by immunoSEQ multiplex PCR; TCRdb keeps only in-frame clonotypes and omits some of them. Of approximately 200,000 clones in the sample, roughly three fifths were seen once. To note about this clone: Antigen: not known.

The CDR3 has 15 amino acids. Per the germline V gene, CDR1 is SGHKS and CDR2 is YYEKEE (reference sequence). The ends were cut back, 2 bases at V and 0 bases at J, with 11 bases in the middle. This sample's treatment: oral pan-JAK inhibitor, 5-10 mg twice daily. Notes on the study in general: Throughout tofacitinib, many expanded lesional clones continued to persist in scalp and blood. In lesional scalp, particularly from alopecia totalis/universalis, clonality was higher than in normal scalp. Scalp clonality and expanded CD8+ clones among the top 100 showed significant decreases with tofacitinib.

The clonotype was recovered from a human donor with alopecia areata. This sequence joins TRBV5-5 and TRBJ1-1, with TRBD1 as a possible D gene (5 bases). The source was CD4+ T cells sorted from blood, collected at week 4, from a patient treated with tofacitinib. The CDR3 sequence is CASSFSGALNTEAFF. The CDR3 DNA sequence: TGTGCCAGCAGCTTCTCCGGGGCCTTGAACACTGAAGCTTTCTTT. Drawing the rest from reference TRBV5-5 and TRBJ1-1, the complete variable domain is DAGVTQSPTHLIKTRGQQVTLRCSPISGHKSVSWYQQVLGQGPQFIFQYYEKEERGRGNFPDRFSARQFPNYSSELNVNALLLGDSALYLCASSFSGALNTEAFFGQGTRLTVV.